The clone carrying this T cell receptor beta chain has just a few counts. Its antigen is as yet unknown. The data derive from a study of T-cell reconstitution after alpha-beta-depleted transplantation in children. Germline V gene lookup returns CDR1 SGHRS and CDR2 YFSETQ. V lost 3 bases, J lost 1 base, and 10 bases lay in between. This CDR3 has 14 residues. Notes on the study in general: Surviving recipient T cells and thymic progenitors underlay high day-60 TCRbeta diversity in some patients. T cells produced anew were the main source of T-cell counts and diversity one year after transplant.

Unique molecular identifiers featured in how the TCRbeta library was prepared. TCRdb used MiXCR to reprocess the PCR reads, holding one entry per CDR3 protein. The sample carries hundreds of thousands of distinct CDR3 sequences, around 16% recorded once. The sequence was collected from a boy in the first two years of life who had a stem cell transplant for Wiskott-Aldrich syndrome, so the T cells may come from the graft donor. This sequence joins TRBV5-1 and TRBJ1-2, with a weak D call TRBD1 (6 bases). This sample comprised PBMCs, mostly from graft donor cells, obtained 360 days after TCRalphabeta/CD19-depleted stem cell transplant. The CDR3 loop is CASSSTGINYGYTF. The CDR3, as DNA: TGCGCCAGCAGCTCAACAGGGATTAACTATGGCTACACCTTC.